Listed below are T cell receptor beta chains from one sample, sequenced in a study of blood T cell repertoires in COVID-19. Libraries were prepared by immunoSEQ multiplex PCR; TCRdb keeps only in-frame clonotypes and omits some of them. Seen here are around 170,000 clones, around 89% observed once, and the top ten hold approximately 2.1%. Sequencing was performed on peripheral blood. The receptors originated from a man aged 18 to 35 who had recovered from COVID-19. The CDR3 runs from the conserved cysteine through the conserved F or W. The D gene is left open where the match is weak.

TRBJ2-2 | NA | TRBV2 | CASRPGNGELFF | TGTGCCAGCCGGCCGGGGAACGGGGAGCTGTTTTTT
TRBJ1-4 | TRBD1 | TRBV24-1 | CATKGTGVGEKLFF | TGTGCCACCAAGGGGACAGGAGTCGGTGAAAAACTGTTTTTT
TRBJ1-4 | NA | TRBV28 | CASSSQTLVGKLFF | TGTGCCAGCAGTTCTCAGACCCTAGTTGGAAAACTGTTTTTT
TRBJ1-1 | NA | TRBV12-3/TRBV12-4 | CASSSGGIKAFF | TGTGCCAGCAGTTCCGGGGGGATCAAAGCTTTCTTT
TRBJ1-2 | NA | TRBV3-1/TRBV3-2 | CASSQDKAGLIYGYTF | TGTGCCAGCAGCCAAGATAAGGCAGGCCTAATCTATGGCTACACCTTC
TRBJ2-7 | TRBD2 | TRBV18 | CASSGGLAGVEQYF | TGTGCCAGCTCAGGGGGACTAGCGGGAGTGGAGCAGTACTTC
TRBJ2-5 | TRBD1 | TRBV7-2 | CASSLGDRLQETQYF | TGTGCCAGCAGCTTAGGGGACAGGCTTCAAGAGACCCAGTACTTC
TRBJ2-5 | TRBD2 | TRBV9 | CASSARLAGGETQYF | TGTGCCAGCAGCGCCCGACTAGCGGGGGGTGAGACCCAGTACTTC
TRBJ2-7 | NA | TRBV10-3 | CATGTPGVGYEQYF | TGTGCCACGGGGACTCCGGGAGTTGGTTACGAGCAGTACTTC
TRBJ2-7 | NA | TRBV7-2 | CASSLNGFYEQYF | TGTGCCAGCAGCCTAAACGGGTTTTACGAGCAGTACTTC
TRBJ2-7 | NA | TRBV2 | CASLGDSYEQYF | TGTGCCAGCCTGGGAGATTCCTACGAGCAGTACTTC
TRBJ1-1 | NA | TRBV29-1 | CSLSDTHTEAFF | TGCAGCCTCTCTGACACCCACACTGAAGCTTTCTTT
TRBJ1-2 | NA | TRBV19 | CASSREGYGYTF | TGTGCCAGTAGTAGGGAGGGGTATGGCTACACCTTC
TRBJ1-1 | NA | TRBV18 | CASSPSLNMNTEAFF | TGTGCCAGCTCCCCATCTTTAAACATGAACACTGAAGCTTTCTTT
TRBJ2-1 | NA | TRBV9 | CASSLRQLHEQFF | TGTGCCAGCAGCCTCCGACAGCTCCATGAGCAGTTCTTC
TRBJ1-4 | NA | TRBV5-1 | CASSLGRANNEKLFF | TGCGCCAGCAGCTTGGGGAGGGCCAATAATGAAAAACTGTTTTTT
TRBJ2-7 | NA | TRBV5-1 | CASRQDSFPSYEQYF | TGCGCCAGCAGACAAGACTCGTTCCCCTCCTACGAGCAGTACTTC
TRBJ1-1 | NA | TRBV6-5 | CASSYGQHLNTEAFF | TGTGCCAGCAGTTACGGCCAACACCTGAACACTGAAGCTTTCTTT